The 23 T cell receptor beta chains in this list originate from one sample, sequenced in a study of chemoradiotherapy in HPV16-positive cancers. Measured with immunoSEQ multiplex PCR; TCRdb has only the in-frame clones, and not every one. The table shows 30,000 to 40,000 clones, with approximately 92% occurring only once. Source: blood, taken from a patient who underwent chemoradiotherapy. These TCRs come from a human donor with HPV-associated anogenital cancer.

The V gene is TRBV19, the J gene TRBJ1-6, with a weak D call TRBD1 (5 bases). CDR1 is LNHDA and CDR2 is SQIVND in the germline V gene (reference sequence). The CDR3 totals 17 residues. Deletions cut 3 bases from V and 7 bases from J, with 19 bases between. For the CDR3, the DNA is TGTGCCAGTAGTATGGGGCCCGGCTGGAAGGCAAATTCACCCCTCCACTTT. Amino acid sequence: CASSMGPGWKANSPLHF.

This chain connects TRBV2 to TRBJ1-2, with D hard to call. Germline V CDR1 and CDR2: SNHLY, FYNNEI. V was cut by 2 bases and J by 5 bases, with 21 bases left in between. This CDR3 contains 17 residues. In DNA form, the CDR3 reads TGTGCCAGCAGTGAATCGGCAGGCTACCTCGACGTGTATGGCTACACCTTC. Protein sequence: CASSESAGYLDVYGYTF.

The chain carries TRBV4-2 and TRBJ1-1, with D unresolved. The CDR3 length is 16 residues. The germline V gene encodes CDR1 LGHNA and CDR2 YNFKEQ. Trimming took off 0 bases at V and 2 bases at J, with 13 bases between the two ends. CDR3 in amino acids: CASSQDTRRANTEAFF. CDR3 coding DNA: TGTGCCAGCAGCCAAGATACTCGACGAGCTAACACTGAAGCTTTCTTT.

The chain combines TRBV4-2 with TRBJ1-4, with 9 nucleotides matching TRBD1. V trimming: 0 bases; J trimming: 5 bases; junction bases outside the gene matches: 4. The CDR3 length is 16 residues. CDR1 LGHNA and CDR2 YNFKEQ come from the germline V gene. The CDR3 here is CASSQDRGTGNEKLFF. CDR3 in DNA: TGTGCCAGCAGCCAAGATCGGGGGACAGGGAATGAAAAACTGTTTTTT.

The rearrangement uses TRBV19 and TRBJ2-2, with 8 nucleotides matching TRBD1. This CDR3 is 14 amino acids long. CDR1 and CDR2 (germline): LNHDA, SQIVND (reference sequence). V dropped 7 bases and J dropped 6; count of bases not matched to a gene: 7. The DNA of the CDR3 is TGTGCCAGTACAACAGGGGGAAGAGCCGGGGAGCTGTTTTTT. Translation: CASTTGGRAGELFF.

This sequence joins TRBV7-9 and TRBJ1-2; 7 bases align to TRBD1. Germline loops: CDR1 SEHNR, CDR2 FQNEAQ (reference sequence). The V segment lost 4 bases and the J segment 3 bases; nucleotides outside the gene matches: 8. This CDR3 is 15 amino acids long. CDR3 residues: CASSYSDRTDYGYTF. The DNA of the CDR3 is TGTGCCAGCAGCTACTCGGACAGGACCGACTATGGCTACACCTTC.

The chain employs TRBV7-2 and TRBJ1-5; D unresolved. This CDR3 comprises 13 residues. Trimming took off 1 base at V and 7 bases at J, with 8 bases between the two ends. CDR1 is SGHTA and CDR2 is FQGNSA in the germline V gene. Here the CDR3 DNA reads TGTGCCAGCAGCTTAGGGATTCGGCAGCCCCAGCATTTT. Its protein product is CASSLGIRQPQHF.

This chain uses TRBV5-1 with TRBJ2-1, with TRBD2 identical over 8 bases. The length of the CDR3 is 15 residues. Trimming took 2 bases from V and 4 from J; bases not matched to a gene: 5. Germline CDR1 is SGHRS and CDR2 is YFSETQ. The CDR3 DNA is TGCGCCAGCAGCTTCAGAGCGGGGGAATACAATGAGCAGTTCTTC. Encoded protein: CASSFRAGEYNEQFF.

The CDR3 sequence is CASSPRDRNTEAFF. For the CDR3, the DNA is TGTGCCAGCAGCCCCCGGGACAGGAACACTGAAGCTTTCTTT. This chain links TRBV6-6 with TRBJ1-1; 7 positions agree with TRBD1. Germline CDR1 and CDR2: MNHNY and SVGAGI (reference sequence). CDR3 size: 14 residues. Losses at the gene ends were 6 bases for V and 1 base for J; bases not matched to a gene: 5.

The chain is built from TRBV11-2 and TRBJ2-1; 9 bases line up with TRBD1. Germline CDR1 is SGHAT and CDR2 is FQNNGV. With V trimmed by 5 bases and J by 7 bases, 9 bases remained unmatched. The CDR3 totals 15 residues. CDR3 nucleotides: TGTGCCAGCAGCGCCACGGACAGGGGATCGAATGAGCAGTTCTTC. Encoded protein: CASSATDRGSNEQFF.

This chain links TRBV18 with TRBJ2-5, with D perhaps matching TRBD1 (6 bases). The length of the CDR3 is 15 residues. V lost 1 base, J lost 0 bases, and 9 bases lay in between. Looked up from germline, CDR1 is KGHSH and CDR2 is LQKENI. The CDR3 spells CASSPRRTDQETQYF. The CDR3, as DNA: TGTGCCAGCTCACCACGCCGGACAGACCAAGAGACCCAGTACTTC.

The chain couples TRBV5-1 to TRBJ2-1; 11 nucleotides match TRBD2. The CDR3 is 15 residues long. V dropped 2 bases and J dropped 7; count of bases not matched to a gene: 5. Germline CDR1 reads SGHRS; CDR2 reads YFSETQ. CDR3 residues: CASSFVSGGGNEQFF. The CDR3, as DNA: TGCGCCAGCAGCTTCGTTAGCGGGGGGGGAAATGAGCAGTTCTTC.

The genes are TRBV19 and TRBJ2-5; D is undetermined. Between the trimmed V and J ends, which lost 8 bases and 8 bases, there was a span of 18 bases. The CDR3 extends over 13 amino acids. Looked up from germline, CDR1 is LNHDA and CDR2 is SQIVND (reference sequence). CDR3: CASSLFSSETQYF. Written as DNA, the CDR3 is TGTGCCAGTTCCCTTTTTTCGTCGGAAACCCAGTACTTC.

The chain recombines TRBV6-4 with TRBJ1-2; D uncertain. The germline V gene has CDR1 MRHNA and CDR2 SNTAGT. This CDR3 spans 13 amino acids. The ends were cut back, 5 bases at V and 9 bases at J, with 16 bases in the middle. CDR3 sequence reads: CASSIALGRSYTF. The CDR3 DNA reads TGTGCCAGCAGTATCGCTTTAGGACGAAGCTACACCTTC.

The chain carries TRBV9 and TRBJ2-3, with D possibly being TRBD2 (6 bases). CDR1 is SGDLS and CDR2 is YYNGEE in the germline V gene. Trimming removed 2 bases from V and 2 bases from J, with 12 bases in between. CDR3 length equals 15 residues. The CDR3 is CASSVDGGATDTQYF. Here the CDR3 DNA reads TGTGCCAGCAGCGTTGACGGGGGTGCCACAGATACGCAGTATTTT.

This chain uses TRBV2 with TRBJ2-7; 8 positions match TRBD2. This CDR3 has 13 residues. V trimming: 6 bases; J trimming: 11 bases; junction bases outside the gene matches: 12. Per the germline V gene, CDR1 is SNHLY and CDR2 is FYNNEI. The CDR3 DNA follows: TGTGCCAGCAGAGACCGGGGACTAGTCCTTGAGTACTTC. Protein: CASRDRGLVLEYF.

The rearrangement joins TRBV5-4 to TRBJ1-3; no reliable D call. The V and J ends lost 0 bases and 6 bases respectively, with 10 bases between them. Germline V gives CDR1 SGHNT, CDR2 YYREEE (reference sequence). This CDR3 contains 14 residues. The CDR3 spells CASSLAYGENTIYF. As DNA, the CDR3 is TGTGCCAGCAGCTTGGCCTATGGAGAAAACACCATATATTTT. Using reference TRBV5-4 and TRBJ1-3 for the parts outside the CDR3, the full variable domain is ETGVTQSPTHLIKTRGQQVTLRCSSQSGHNTVSWYQQALGQGPQFIFQYYREEENGRGNFPPRFSGLQFPNYSSELNVNALELDDSALYLCASSLAYGENTIYFGEGSWLTVV.

The J gene is TRBJ1-1, the V gene TRBV29-1; TRBD1 is a possible D gene (6 bases). V was clipped by 3 bases and J by 1 base, with 9 bases between them. The CDR3 loop spans 13 amino acids. Germline V gene data show CDR1 as SQVTM and CDR2 as ANQGSEA. CDR3 sequence reads: CSVDRGSNTEAFF. DNA of the CDR3: TGCAGCGTTGACAGGGGTTCGAACACTGAAGCTTTCTTT.

The gene calls are TRBV5-4 and TRBJ1-3; D is undetermined. Trimming took 4 bases from V and 0 from J, leaving 8 bases between them. The length of the CDR3 is 14 residues. Germline CDR1 reads SGHNT; CDR2 reads YYREEE (reference sequence). The chain's CDR3 is CASSPASSGNTIYF. CDR3 DNA sequence: TGTGCCAGCAGCCCTGCTAGCTCTGGAAACACCATATATTTT.

This chain joins TRBV6-5 and TRBJ2-7, with TRBD1 identical over 8 bases. The CDR3 totals 15 residues. Germline V lookup: CDR1 MNHEY, CDR2 SVGAGI. Trimming at V came to 6 bases and at J to 2 bases, leaving 9 bases not matched to a gene. CDR3 protein: CASRISGQAAYEQYF. The DNA for the CDR3 is TGTGCCAGCAGGATCTCGGGACAGGCAGCCTACGAGCAGTACTTC.

The chain has TRBV30 and TRBJ2-2; D gene unclear. The V gene lost 2 bases and the J gene lost 3 bases, with 4 bases spanning the gap. The CDR3 loop spans 12 amino acids. The V gene's germline CDR1 is GTSNPN and CDR2 SVGIG (reference sequence). This chain's CDR3 is CAWSFYTGELFF. As DNA, the CDR3 is TGTGCCTGGAGTTTCTACACCGGGGAGCTGTTTTTT.

The J gene is TRBJ1-3, the V gene TRBV27; unclear D gene. The CDR3 covers 16 residues. V gave up 3 bases and J gave up 2 bases, with 14 bases separating them. CDR1 and CDR2 (germline): MNHEY, SMNVEV (reference sequence). CDR3 DNA sequence: TGTGCCAGCAGTTTGTATTCGGGTTTCGCTGGAAACACCATATATTTT. Translated: CASSLYSGFAGNTIYF.

V and J are TRBV6-6 and TRBJ2-7; tentatively, D is TRBD2 (7 bases). Trimming removed 10 bases at V and 1 base at J, with 11 bases between. There are 12 residues in the CDR3. CDR1 and CDR2 (germline): MNHNY, SVGAGI (reference sequence). The CDR3 protein is CAIRGGSYEQYF. The CDR3 coding sequence is TGTGCCATTAGGGGGGGTTCCTACGAGCAGTACTTC.